The clone carrying this TCR beta chain was recorded many times. As yet, its antigen is unknown. This entry belongs to a study of T-cell memory formation after mild COVID-19. Findings of the study overall: Contracting CD4+ clones were located mainly in CM and EM, and CD8+ clones in EMRA. Among clones contracting day 15 to 85, CD4/CD8 was balanced, whereas later expanders leaned CD4+.

Constant-segment-primed 5'RACE gave TCR alpha and TCR beta cDNA libraries with sample barcodes and UMIs. Each CDR3 protein is one row after TCRdb ran MiXCR on the 5' RACE reads. The sample includes 200,000 to 250,000 distinct CDR3 sequences, around a tenth of them seen just once. The CDR3 is 15 amino acids. V lost 0 bases to trimming and J lost 2 bases, with 10 bases between them. The chain has TRBV12-3 or TRBV12-4 and TRBJ1-2, with D uncertain. The TCR originated in a young man who had mild COVID-19 (a few samples of this study predate the infection). Cell type and time point are not known. The sequencing sample was made of PBMCs or a T cell subset sorted from them (not recorded which). CDR3 coding DNA: TGTGCCAGCAGTTTAGCGACAAGGGTGAACTATGGCTACACCTTC. Its translation: CASSLATRVNYGYTF.